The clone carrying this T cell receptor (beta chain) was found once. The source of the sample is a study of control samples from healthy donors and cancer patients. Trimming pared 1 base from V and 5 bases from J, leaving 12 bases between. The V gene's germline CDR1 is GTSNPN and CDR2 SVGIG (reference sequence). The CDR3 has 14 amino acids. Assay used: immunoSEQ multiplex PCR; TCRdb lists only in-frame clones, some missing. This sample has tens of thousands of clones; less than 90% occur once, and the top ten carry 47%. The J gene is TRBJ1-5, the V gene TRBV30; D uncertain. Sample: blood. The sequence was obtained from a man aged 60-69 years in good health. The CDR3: CAWSASAADQPQHF. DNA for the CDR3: TGTGCCTGGAGTGCATCAGCCGCGGATCAGCCCCAGCATTTT.